These 26 T cell receptor beta chains were sequenced from one sample in a study of blood T cell repertoires in COVID-19. Method: immunoSEQ multiplex PCR; TCRdb's copy keeps in-frame clones and lacks some. The sample consists of about 210,000 clones, more than 85% of them appearing once. Sequencing was performed on peripheral blood. These receptors all stem from a man aged 40-50 years with acute or convalescent COVID-19.

On this clone: The same CDR3 is also encoded by other DNA sequences in this sample. V gene TRBV29-1 combines with J gene TRBJ1-3; TRBD1 aligns across 9 bases. Germline V gives CDR1 SQVTM, CDR2 ANQGSEA. V shed 6 bases and J 3 bases; nucleotides not matched to a gene: 6. This CDR3 has 14 amino acids. CDR3 sequence: CSVGGQGYGNTIYF. CDR3 in DNA: TGCAGCGTGGGGGGACAGGGATATGGAAACACCATATATTTT.

In DNA, the CDR3 is TGTGCCAGCAGCTTAGGGCAGGGGGCAAATGAAAAACTGTTTTTT. It encodes CASSLGQGANEKLFF. The gene calls are TRBV7-9 and TRBJ1-4; 8 positions agree with TRBD1. The CDR3 runs 15 residues. The V segment lost 1 base and the J segment 5 bases; nucleotides outside the gene matches: 3. CDR1 is SEHNR and CDR2 is FQNEAQ in the germline V gene (reference sequence). The full variable domain, its missing parts supplied by reference TRBV7-9 and TRBJ1-4, is DTGVSQNPRHKITKRGQNVTFRCDPISEHNRLYWYRQTLGQGPEFLTYFQNEAQLEKSRLLSDRFSAERPKGSFSTLEIQRTEQGDSAMYLCASSLGQGANEKLFFGSGTQLSVL.

The V call is TRBV30, the J call TRBJ2-7; the match to TRBD2 covers 11 bases. Germline V gene sequence: CDR1 GTSNPN, CDR2 SVGIG (reference sequence). CDR3 size: 20 residues. Unmatched junction bases numbered 20, after V lost 4 bases and J lost 0 bases. Written as DNA, the CDR3 is TGTGCCTGGACCCTAATATATACTAGCGGGAGAGCCCCAAGCTCCTACGAGCAGTACTTC. This codes for CAWTLIYTSGRAPSSYEQYF.

The chain employs TRBV30 and TRBJ1-4; possibly TRBD1 for D (6 bases). Germline V gene sequence: CDR1 GTSNPN, CDR2 SVGIG (reference sequence). This CDR3 region has 17 residues. V lost 2 bases to trimming and J lost 4 bases, with 20 bases between them. The chain's CDR3 is CAWSPFQGYGVNEKLFF. The CDR3 DNA reads as TGTGCCTGGAGTCCATTTCAGGGGTACGGGGTTAATGAAAAACTGTTTTTT.

The CDR3 loop reads CASSSRMRDSYNSPLHF. CDR3 DNA sequence: TGCGCCAGCAGCTCTCGGATGAGGGACAGCTATAATTCACCCCTCCACTTT. This rearrangement joins TRBV5-1 to TRBJ1-6; 7 bases line up with TRBD1. With V trimmed by 3 bases and J by 3 bases, 9 bases remained unmatched. The CDR3 loop spans 17 amino acids. Germline values: CDR1 SGHRS, CDR2 YFSETQ.

The chain recombines TRBV27 with TRBJ2-1, with 8 bases matching TRBD2. V gave up 2 bases and J gave up 2 bases; unmatched junction bases: 5. The CDR3 length is 16 residues. Germline V gene data show CDR1 as MNHEY and CDR2 as SMNVEV (reference sequence). This CDR3 reads CASSLGLAGTYNEQFF. CDR3 in DNA: TGTGCCAGCAGTTTAGGGCTAGCGGGCACCTACAATGAGCAGTTCTTC.

The chain employs TRBV4-3 and TRBJ2-7, with 8 nucleotides matching TRBD1. The CDR3 consists of 15 residues. V trimming: 3 bases; J trimming: 3 bases; junction bases outside the gene matches: 7. The germline V gene has CDR1 LGHNA and CDR2 YSLEER. This CDR3 reads CASSHGTGDFYEQYF. CDR3 nucleotide sequence: TGCGCCAGCAGCCATGGGACAGGAGATTTCTACGAGCAGTACTTC.

The chain couples TRBV4-2 to TRBJ2-7; D may be TRBD2 (6 bases). The germline CDR1 and CDR2 sequences are LGHNA and YNFKEQ. The CDR3 is 16 residues long. The V end lost 1 base, the J end lost 4 bases, and 17 bases lay between the germline ends. As DNA, the CDR3 is TGTGCCAGCAGCCAAGCCAAAACGGGAGATTGGTACGAGCAGTACTTC. It yields the protein CASSQAKTGDWYEQYF.

This chain links TRBV3-1 (or the pseudogene TRBV3-2) with TRBJ1-3; no clear D gene. V was clipped by 1 base and J by 0 bases, with 10 bases between them. In germline, CDR1 is LGHDT, CDR2 YNNKEL (reference sequence). This CDR3 is built from 16 residues. CDR3 sequence reads: CASSQGWGDSGNTIYF. DNA of the CDR3: TGTGCCAGCAGCCAAGGATGGGGAGACTCTGGAAACACCATATATTTT.

The chain has TRBV7-2 and TRBJ1-6; D unclear. V gave up 6 bases and J gave up 7 bases, with 13 bases separating them. The CDR3 sequence is 14 residues long. Germline assignment: CDR1 SGHTA and CDR2 FQGNSA. In DNA, the CDR3 is TGTGCCAGCAGTCAATGGGCAGCCAATTCACCCCTCCACTTT. This codes for CASSQWAANSPLHF.

This sequence joins TRBV24-1 and TRBJ1-5; TRBD1 aligns across 11 bases. The germline V gene encodes CDR1 KGHDR and CDR2 SFDVKD. This CDR3 has 15 amino acids. The V and J ends lost 4 bases and 5 bases, in that order; junction bases with no gene match: 3. The CDR3 loop reads CATSEGTGGYQPQHF. Here the CDR3 DNA reads TGTGCCACCAGTGAGGGGACAGGGGGATATCAGCCCCAGCATTTT.

CDR3 sequence: CAWSSGDEQYF. CDR3 DNA: TGTGCCTGGAGTTCGGGAGACGAGCAGTACTTC. This chain connects TRBV30 to TRBJ2-7, with D maybe TRBD2 (6 bases). The germline V gene encodes CDR1 GTSNPN and CDR2 SVGIG (reference sequence). The CDR3 sequence is 11 residues long. The germline V and J ends were trimmed by 2 bases and 5 bases, with 7 bases remaining between them. The full variable domain, completed using reference TRBV30 and TRBJ2-7, is SQTIHQWPATLVQPVGSPLSLECTVEGTSNPNLYWYRQAAGRGLQLLFYSVGIGQISSEVPQNLSASRPQDRQFILSSKKLLLSDSGFYLCAWSSGDEQYFGPGTRLTVT.

The chain employs TRBV7-6 and TRBJ1-2; D remains ambiguous. The CDR3 is 11 amino acids. The V and J ends lost 8 bases and 8 bases respectively, with 12 bases between them. The germline CDR1 and CDR2 sequences are SGHVS and FNYEAQ. This CDR3 reads CASGDGGGYTF. In DNA form, the CDR3 reads TGTGCCAGCGGCGACGGCGGAGGCTACACCTTC.

This chain joins TRBV6-5 and TRBJ1-4; D ambiguous. The V gene lost 0 bases and the J gene lost 3 bases, with 11 bases spanning the gap. The CDR3 consists of 16 residues. CDR1 and CDR2 from the germline V gene are MNHEY and SVGAGI. The CDR3 coding sequence is TGTGCCAGCAGTTACTCCTACAGCAATTCTAATGAAAAACTGTTTTTT. It encodes CASSYSYSNSNEKLFF.

The J gene is TRBJ2-7, the V gene TRBV27; tentative D call: TRBD1 (5 bases). V gave up 4 bases and J gave up 3 bases, with 16 bases separating them. The germline gives CDR1 MNHEY, CDR2 SMNVEV (reference sequence). There are 15 residues in the CDR3. The CDR3 bases are TGTGCCAGCAGTTCTTCCAAGGCCGGACACTACGAGCAGTACTTC. This translates into CASSSSKAGHYEQYF.

The chain is built from TRBV7-9 and TRBJ1-4, with D hard to call. CDR3 size: 15 residues. Trimming left V 7 bases short and J 8 bases short, with 20 bases between. Germline values: CDR1 SEHNR, CDR2 FQNEAQ (reference sequence). CDR3 residues: CASTRFDIILEKLFF. DNA of the CDR3: TGTGCCAGCACCCGTTTCGACATCATTCTCGAAAAACTGTTTTTT.

The rearrangement links TRBV6-5 to TRBJ2-7, with D unclear. V shed 9 bases and J shed 2 bases, with 11 bases lying between them. The CDR3 is 12 amino acids. Germline V gene sequence: CDR1 MNHEY, CDR2 SVGAGI. The CDR3 DNA follows: TGTGCCAGTACCGTGGCCACCTACGAGCAGTACTTC. Translating gives CASTVATYEQYF.

V usage is TRBV7-2 and J usage is TRBJ2-1; TRBD2 matches 10 bases. The germline CDR1 and CDR2 sequences are SGHTA and FQGNSA. V shed 5 bases, J shed 10 bases, and the junction held 11 bases outside the gene matches. The CDR3 contains 15 residues. This CDR3 reads CASSQHGTSANEQFF. As DNA, the CDR3 is TGTGCCAGCAGCCAACACGGGACTAGCGCCAACGAGCAGTTCTTC.

The chain has TRBV21-1 and TRBJ1-1; the DNA was not used to check the table's D call, TRBD1. TRBV21-1 is designated a pseudogene. This CDR3 spans 15 amino acids. The CDR3 reads CASSNWGHLNTEAFF. As DNA, the CDR3 is TGTGCCAGCAGCAATTGGGGACATTTGAACACTGAAGCTTTCTTT.

The gene calls are TRBV11-3 and TRBJ2-1; D is uncertain. The CDR3 is 15 residues long. V dropped 1 base and J dropped 1 base, with 8 bases sitting between them. Germline V gene lookup returns CDR1 SGHNT and CDR2 YENEEA. CDR3 DNA sequence: TGTGCCAGCAGCTTAGGGGCGTTTTCCTACAATGAGCAGTTCTTC. Residues: CASSLGAFSYNEQFF.

The chain links TRBV6-5 to TRBJ2-6; 8 positions match TRBD1. There are 16 residues in the CDR3. J lost 7 bases, V lost 0 bases, and 5 bases had no gene match. Germline-derived CDR1 and CDR2 are MNHEY and SVGAGI. The CDR3 sequence: CASSYSNDRGANVLTF. As DNA, the CDR3 is TGTGCCAGCAGTTACTCTAATGACAGGGGTGCCAACGTCCTGACTTTC.

This clone was found a few times. The chain uses TRBV14 and TRBJ2-7; 10 nucleotides match TRBD1. The ends lost 10 bases at V and 5 bases at J; junction bases unmatched: 8. Per germline, CDR1 SGHDN and CDR2 FVKESK. The CDR3 loop spans 13 amino acids. The CDR3 DNA reads as TGTGCCACCGGGACAGGGGCGTCCAACGAGCAGTACTTC. Protein product: CATGTGASNEQYF.

V gene TRBV6-5 combines with J gene TRBJ2-1, with a weak D call TRBD1 (7 bases). The CDR3 runs to 14 residues. The V gene's germline CDR1 is MNHEY and CDR2 SVGAGI. V lost 5 bases and J 1 base, leaving 9 bases between the germline ends. The CDR3 region is CASSPGGSYNEQFF. The CDR3, as DNA: TGTGCCAGCAGTCCAGGGGGGTCCTACAATGAGCAGTTCTTC.

This clone was detected once. This chain uses TRBV11-2 with TRBJ2-7; D possibly corresponds to TRBD1 (5 bases). This CDR3 spans 15 amino acids. V lost 3 bases and J lost 1, with 13 bases in between. Germline V CDR1 and CDR2: SGHAT, FQNNGV. The CDR3 DNA is TGTGCCAGCAGCTTCGAAGGGGCCTATTCCTACGAGCAGTACTTC. Translation: CASSFEGAYSYEQYF.

This clone showed up just once. This rearrangement joins TRBV2 to TRBJ1-6; D might be TRBD1 (5 bases). Between the trimmed V and J ends, which lost 2 bases and 7 bases, there was a span of 9 bases. This CDR3 has 14 amino acids. CDR1 SNHLY and CDR2 FYNNEI come from the germline V gene. CDR3: CASSESRVNSPLHF. The CDR3, as DNA: TGTGCCAGCAGTGAAAGCAGGGTGAATTCACCCCTCCACTTT.

The chain recombines TRBV27 with TRBJ2-3; 9 bases map to TRBD2. After removal of 3 bases from V and 5 bases from J, the junction contained 6 bases not matched to a gene. The CDR3 consists of 15 residues. The germline V gene has CDR1 MNHEY and CDR2 SMNVEV (reference sequence). CDR3 in DNA: TGTGCCAGCAGTTTCGGCGGGGGGGCCCTAGATACGCAGTATTTT. Amino acid sequence: CASSFGGGALDTQYF.